This entry lists 25 T cell receptor beta chains sequenced from one sample in a study of patients and donors after allogeneic stem cell transplantation. TCRdb re-called the RT-PCR reads through MiXCR, storing one row per CDR3 protein. The table shows 200,000 to 250,000 distinct CDR3 sequences, with roughly 13% occurring only once. What was sequenced was blood, either unsorted or a sorted T cell fraction (not recorded which). The receptors were sampled from a human donor who was either an allogeneic HSCT recipient or a stem cell or donor lymphocyte infusion donor (not recorded which). It is not recorded whose cells these are; they may come from a transplant donor.

This clonotype appeared a few times. The rearrangement joins TRBV2 to TRBJ1-1; D ambiguous. The CDR3 loop spans 15 amino acids. The V and J ends lost 7 bases and 0 bases respectively, with 15 bases between them. In germline, CDR1 is SNHLY, CDR2 FYNNEI. The CDR3 DNA reads TGTGCCAGCATCTTGGCCACGAACATGAACACTGAAGCTTTCTTT. Its protein is CASILATNMNTEAFF.

J is TRBJ2-3 and V is TRBV20-1; a possible D gene is TRBD2 (6 bases). V was cut by 0 bases and J by 2 bases, with 12 bases left in between. In germline, CDR1 is DFQATT, CDR2 SNEGSKA (reference sequence). The CDR3 spans 15 residues. The DNA for the CDR3 is TGCAGTGCTAGAGATCCCAGCGGGTACACAGATACGCAGTATTTT. Amino acid sequence: CSARDPSGYTDTQYF.

The chain employs TRBV6-1 and TRBJ2-4, with D possibly being TRBD2 (6 bases). CDR3 length: 17 residues. CDR1 and CDR2 (germline): MNHNS, SASEGT. V was trimmed by 0 bases and J by 0 bases, leaving 12 bases between them. CDR3 DNA sequence: TGTGCCAGCAGTGAAGCCGAGATGGGACTAGCCAAAAACATTCAGTACTTC. It specifies CASSEAEMGLAKNIQYF.

This clonotype has a handful of counts. CDR3 in amino acids: CASSTTTGLGLSQHF. The CDR3 nucleotides are TGTGCCAGCAGTACTACTACAGGGCTGGGGCTGTCCCAGCATTTT. V usage is TRBV12-3 or TRBV12-4 and J usage is TRBJ1-5, with D possibly being TRBD1 (6 bases). The CDR3 has 15 amino acids. Trimming took off 5 bases at V and 11 bases at J, with 22 bases between the two ends.

The chain joins TRBV20-1 to TRBJ1-5; perhaps TRBD1 as D (6 bases). The CDR3 has 17 residues. CDR1 is DFQATT, CDR2 SNEGSKA, per germline (reference sequence). Trimming left V 3 bases short and J 0 bases short, with 18 bases between. The CDR3 reads CSASSRGGSYSNQPQHF. The CDR3 DNA reads TGCAGTGCTAGCTCACGAGGGGGTTCCTATAGCAATCAGCCCCAGCATTTT.

This clonotype has a handful of counts. The genes are TRBV10-3 and TRBJ2-7, with no clear D. The CDR3 extends over 13 amino acids. Germline CDR1 reads ENHRY; CDR2 reads SYGVKD. V lost 4 bases, J lost 2 bases, and 9 bases lay in between. CDR3 sequence: CAISVGETYEQYF. The CDR3 DNA sequence: TGTGCCATCAGTGTTGGGGAAACCTACGAGCAGTACTTC.

This rearrangement joins TRBV7-2 to TRBJ1-1; TRBD1 matches 9 bases. The CDR3 runs 15 residues. V trimming: 2 bases; J trimming: 5 bases; junction bases outside the gene matches: 6. Germline V gives CDR1 SGHTA, CDR2 FQGNSA. The CDR3 nucleotides read TGTGCCAGCAGCTTAAACAGGGGGCGGCATACTGAAGCTTTCTTT. Translated, it gives CASSLNRGRHTEAFF.

This clonotype was seen ten or more times. This chain joins TRBV5-1 and TRBJ2-1; tentative D call: TRBD1 (6 bases). Germline CDR1 SGHRS, CDR2 YFSETQ. CDR3 length: 13 amino acids. V shed 7 bases and J shed 6 bases, with 14 bases lying between them. As DNA, the CDR3 is TGCGCCAGCGCAAAACAGGGAATCAATGAGCAGTTCTTC. Protein sequence: CASAKQGINEQFF.

The rearrangement uses TRBV25-1 and TRBJ1-6, with D maybe TRBD1 (6 bases). Trimming removed 8 bases at V and 5 bases at J, with 10 bases between. Germline V CDR1 and CDR2: MGHDK, SYGVNS. CDR3 length equals 13 residues. CDR3 DNA sequence: TGTGCCAGCGTGGCAGGGGATAATTCACCCCTCCACTTT. Translated: CASVAGDNSPLHF.

This clonotype was detected many times. This chain connects TRBV6-5 to TRBJ1-3; tentatively, D is TRBD1 (6 bases). The CDR3 length is 17 residues. Germline loops: CDR1 MNHEY, CDR2 SVGAGI. The V and J ends lost 4 bases and 3 bases respectively, with 19 bases between them. This CDR3 reads CASSSNLPGEVGNTIYF. DNA for the CDR3: TGTGCCAGCAGTTCCAACCTCCCAGGGGAGGTTGGAAACACCATATATTTT.

This chain connects TRBV20-1 to TRBJ2-3; D is uncertain. The germline CDR1 and CDR2 sequences are DFQATT and SNEGSKA (reference sequence). This CDR3 comprises 13 residues. V was trimmed by 5 bases and J by 0 bases, leaving 9 bases between them. CDR3 amino acids: CSAPKTSTDTQYF. The CDR3 DNA reads as TGCAGTGCTCCCAAGACTAGCACAGATACGCAGTATTTT.

This clonotype showed up many times. The V and J genes are TRBV12-3 or TRBV12-4 and TRBJ1-2; D is possibly TRBD1 (6 bases). The V end was cut by 6 bases, the J end by 6 bases, with 11 bases between. This CDR3 contains 12 residues. DNA for the CDR3: TGTGCCAGCAGCCAAAACAGGGATGGCTACACCTTC. Translating gives CASSQNRDGYTF.

The genes are TRBV18 and TRBJ2-7; D tentatively reads TRBD1 or TRBD2 (6 bases each). The CDR3 totals 14 residues. Per germline, CDR1 KGHSH and CDR2 LQKENI. V lost 2 bases and J 5 bases, leaving 13 bases between the germline ends. CDR3 nucleotide sequence: TGTGCCAGCTCACCAGAGACGGGGGCGGACGAGCAGTACTTC. This sequence encodes CASSPETGADEQYF.

This rearrangement joins TRBV5-1 to TRBJ1-1, with D hard to call. In germline, CDR1 is SGHRS, CDR2 YFSETQ. CDR3 length: 15 residues. With 3 bases removed from V and 1 base from J, the gap between germline ends came to 13 bases. The chain's CDR3 is CASSSKLGANTEAFF. The CDR3 DNA sequence: TGCGCCAGCAGCTCTAAACTCGGCGCGAACACTGAAGCTTTCTTT. Based on the CDR3 plus reference TRBV5-1 and TRBJ1-1, the full variable domain is KAGVTQTPRYLIKTRGQQVTLSCSPISGHRSVSWYQQTPGQGLQFLFEYFSETQRNKGNFPGRFSGRQFSNSRSEMNVSTLELGDSALYLCASSSKLGANTEAFFGQGTRLTVV.

The rearrangement joins TRBV9 to TRBJ2-1, with 10 positions matching TRBD2. V was clipped by 2 bases and J by 9 bases; unmatched bases: 5. The CDR3 runs to 14 residues. Per germline, CDR1 SGDLS and CDR2 YYNGEE. CDR3 nucleotide sequence: TGTGCCAGCAGCGTTGGGACTAGCGCCAGTGAGCAGTTCTTC. Amino acid sequence: CASSVGTSASEQFF.

The chain recombines TRBV20-1 with TRBJ2-7; 7 bases are shared with TRBD1. The CDR3 is made up of 13 amino acids. V shed 1 base, J shed 4 bases, and the junction held 4 bases outside the gene matches. Germline CDR1 reads DFQATT; CDR2 reads SNEGSKA (reference sequence). The CDR3 bases are TGCAGTGCTAGAGTCCAGGGGGATTACGAGCAGTACTTC. Protein product: CSARVQGDYEQYF.

The chain employs TRBV7-9 and TRBJ2-5; 7 positions match TRBD1. J lost 3 bases, V lost 6 bases, and 13 bases had no gene match. The length of the CDR3 is 16 residues. Germline CDR1 and CDR2: SEHNR and FQNEAQ (reference sequence). CDR3 amino acids: CASSQRQGRPEETQYF. The CDR3 DNA reads as TGTGCCAGCAGTCAAAGACAGGGACGCCCCGAAGAGACCCAGTACTTC.

This clonotype was observed many times. The chain links TRBV7-8 to TRBJ1-5; TRBD1 is a possible D gene (5 bases). The germline CDR1 and CDR2 sequences are SGHVS and FQNEAQ. V was cut by 5 bases and J by 4 bases, with 9 bases left in between. This CDR3 comprises 13 residues. The CDR3 coding sequence is TGTGCCAGCAGCCCAGGGAAGAATCAGCCCCAGCATTTT. Protein sequence: CASSPGKNQPQHF.

This clonotype has more than one count but fewer than ten. The chain couples TRBV4-3 to TRBJ1-2; weak D call: TRBD1 (5 bases). There are 15 residues in the CDR3. Germline CDR1 reads LGHNA; CDR2 reads YSLEER. V was clipped by 1 base and J by 7 bases, with 16 bases between them. The CDR3 reads CASSQGGGSTSGYTF. CDR3 DNA: TGCGCCAGCAGCCAAGGGGGCGGATCAACGTCTGGCTACACCTTC.

The rearrangement links TRBV4-2 to TRBJ2-2, with 14 bases identical to TRBD2. The germline gives CDR1 LGHNA, CDR2 YNFKEQ. This CDR3 is 18 amino acids long. V trimming: 2 bases; J trimming: 4 bases; junction bases outside the gene matches: 6. The CDR3 coding sequence is TGTGCCAGCAGCCAAAAAAAGACTAGCGGGGGGGCCACCGGGGAGCTGTTTTTT. Its translation: CASSQKKTSGGATGELFF.

V and J are TRBV25-1 and TRBJ1-1; perhaps TRBD1 as D (5 bases). This CDR3 has 14 residues. The germline V and J ends were trimmed by 3 bases and 5 bases, with 13 bases remaining between them. In germline, CDR1 is MGHDK, CDR2 SYGVNS. The CDR3 is CASSEGVGGTEAFF. CDR3 nucleotides: TGTGCCAGCAGTGAGGGGGTGGGCGGGACTGAAGCTTTCTTT.

This chain uses TRBV5-1 with TRBJ1-1, with 10 bases lining up with TRBD1. Germline V gene sequence: CDR1 SGHRS, CDR2 YFSETQ. The CDR3 consists of 13 residues. Germline trimming cut 2 bases from V and 6 bases from J; bases unmatched to any gene: 1. CDR3 protein: CASSFGQGAEAFF. CDR3 coding DNA: TGCGCCAGCAGCTTCGGACAGGGGGCTGAAGCTTTCTTT.

This clonotype was counted only a few times. The chain recombines TRBV27 with TRBJ1-5; 10 bases match TRBD1. The V gene's germline CDR1 is MNHEY and CDR2 SMNVEV (reference sequence). The CDR3 consists of 14 residues. Germline trimming cut 7 bases from V and 6 bases from J; bases unmatched to any gene: 6. The CDR3 sequence is CASTWTGGSQPQHF. The CDR3, as DNA: TGTGCCAGCACTTGGACAGGGGGTTCTCAGCCCCAGCATTTT.

V usage is TRBV20-1 and J usage is TRBJ1-5; D might be TRBD1 (6 bases). The V and J ends lost 1 base and 2 bases respectively, with 15 bases between them. The CDR3 has 16 amino acids. Germline lookup yields CDR1 DFQATT and CDR2 SNEGSKA (reference sequence). CDR3 nucleotides: TGCAGTGCTAGAGCCGCCAGGGGCGCGGGCAATCAGCCCCAGCATTTT. Protein: CSARAARGAGNQPQHF.

A few counts support this clonotype. The chain combines TRBV6-2 or TRBV6-3 with TRBJ2-5; 9 bases are a match to TRBD1. The CDR3 is made up of 13 amino acids. The V gene's germline CDR1 is MNHEY and CDR2 SVGEGT. After removal of 6 bases from V and 5 bases from J, the junction contained 4 bases not matched to a gene. CDR3 nucleotides: TGTGCCAGCAGCACAGGGGGCGCGGAGACCCAGTACTTC. Encoded protein: CASSTGGAETQYF.